These T cell receptor beta chains were read from a single sample in a study of blood T cells in healthy people across ages. MiXCR, run by TCRdb on the 5' RACE reads, gives a single entry per CDR3 protein. This table holds approximately 600,000 distinct CDR3 sequences, about 53% found once. The material sequenced was blood. The receptor source for this set is a man between 60 and 70 years old in good health. CDR3s include the opening cysteine and the closing phenylalanine or tryptophan. A D gene is named only where the DNA matches it firmly. A row's size may be missing; if present it is once, few, many or a size class.

J gene | clone size | V gene | D gene | CDR3 DNA | CDR3 protein
TRBJ2-1 | NA | TRBV14 | TRBD2 | TGTGCCAGCAGCCGAGTTAGGCTAGCGGGGTACAATGAGCAGTTCTTC | CASSRVRLAGYNEQFF
TRBJ1-5 | NA | TRBV20-1 | NA | TGCAGTGCTCGGATAGGGCAGAGCAATCAGCCCCAGCATTTT | CSARIGQSNQPQHF
TRBJ2-5 | NA | TRBV7-9 | NA | TGTGCCAGCAGCGCAGGACAGTACAATGAGCAGTACTTC | CASSAGQYNEQYF
TRBJ1-6 | NA | TRBV12-3/TRBV12-4 | NA | TGTGCCAGCAGTTCCCAGGGGCGCAATTCACCCCTCCACTTT | CASSSQGRNSPLHF
TRBJ2-6 | many | TRBV27 | NA | TGTGCCACTAAGACGGACTCTGGGGCCAACGTCCTGACTTTC | CATKTDSGANVLTF
TRBJ2-5 | NA | TRBV10-3 | NA | TGTGCCATCAGTGTGGGACGGTACAATGGGCAGTACTTC | CAISVGRYNGQYF
TRBJ2-5 | NA | TRBV27 | NA | TGTGCCAGCAGTGGGTCAGGGGGGGCCCAACAAGAGACCCAGTACTTC | CASSGSGGAQQETQYF
TRBJ1-2 | NA | TRBV4-1 | NA | TGCGCCAGCAGCCAAGAGGCGGCAGGGGCTAACGGCTACACCTTC | CASSQEAAGANGYTF
TRBJ1-6 | NA | TRBV7-8 | NA | TGTGCCAGCAGCTTATCGGGCGGGAATAATCCACCCCTCCACTTT | CASSLSGGNNPPLHF
TRBJ1-2 | NA | TRBV11-2 | NA | TGTGCCAGCAGCGGCCGAGGGGGGCGCGGCTATGGCTACACCTTC | CASSGRGGRGYGYTF
TRBJ2-5 | few | TRBV6-5 | TRBD2 | TGTGCCAGCAGTCCGGGACTAGCGACTCGAGAGACCCAGTACTTC | CASSPGLATRETQYF
TRBJ1-1 | NA | TRBV29-1 | NA | TGCAGCGTTGATATCTTCAACACTGAAGCTTTCTTT | CSVDIFNTEAFF
TRBJ2-5 | NA | TRBV10-2 | TRBD2 | TGCGCCAGCAGTTCGACTAGCGGGTTCGTGGTTACCCAGTACTTC | CASSSTSGFVVTQYF
TRBJ1-2 | few | TRBV5-1 | NA | TGCGCCAGCAGCATGACAGGATATGACTATGGCTACACCTTC | CASSMTGYDYGYTF
TRBJ2-7 | few | TRBV20-1 | TRBD1 | TGCAGTGCTTCCGGGACAGACTACGAGCAGTACTTC | CSASGTDYEQYF
TRBJ2-3 | NA | TRBV20-1 | NA | TGCAGTCGAAAAGTGACAGATAGCACAGATACGCAGTATTTT | CSRKVTDSTDTQYF
TRBJ1-1 | NA | TRBV2 | TRBD1 | TGTGCCAGCAAAAACAGGGGCCCTGAAGCTTTCTTT | CASKNRGPEAFF
TRBJ2-3 | NA | TRBV6-5 | NA | TGTGCCAGCAGTTACATTAGCACAGATACGCAGTATTTT | CASSYISTDTQYF
TRBJ1-2 | NA | TRBV5-1 | TRBD1 | TGCGCCAGCAGCCCTGGGACAGTAACTTATGGCTACACCTTC | CASSPGTVTYGYTF
TRBJ2-3 | NA | TRBV27 | NA | TGTGCCAGCAGACCCGCGGACACAGATACGCAGTATTTT | CASRPADTDTQYF
TRBJ2-7 | NA | TRBV28 | TRBD1 | TGTGCCAGCCGGACGACAGGGCCCCCCGAGCAGTACTTC | CASRTTGPPEQYF
TRBJ2-6 | NA | TRBV12-3/TRBV12-4 | NA | TGTGCCAGCAGTTTTTATGGGGGCGGGTCTGGGGCCAACGTCCTGACTTTC | CASSFYGGGSGANVLTF
TRBJ2-5 | few | TRBV18 | NA | TGTGCCAGCTCAGCTCAGGGCCAAGAGACCCAGTACTTC | CASSAQGQETQYF
TRBJ2-7 | few | TRBV12-3/TRBV12-4 | TRBD1 | TGTGCCAGCATCCTGACAGGGGGTAGCGAGCAGTACTTC | CASILTGGSEQYF
TRBJ2-5 | NA | TRBV12-3/TRBV12-4 | NA | TGTGCCAGCACCCTTCAGGAGGGCCCAGAGACCCAGTACTTC | CASTLQEGPETQYF
TRBJ2-3 | NA | TRBV5-1 | NA | TGCGCCAGCAGCTGGGCAGGGGTAAGCACAGATACGCAGTATTTT | CASSWAGVSTDTQYF
TRBJ2-3 | NA | TRBV29-1 | NA | TGCAGCGTTGACAGGGGATTGGATACGCAGTATTTT | CSVDRGLDTQYF
TRBJ2-4 | NA | TRBV9 | TRBD1 | TGTGCCAGCAGCGGTCGGGACAGCTACATTCAGTACTTC | CASSGRDSYIQYF
TRBJ2-3 | few | TRBV10-3 | NA | TGTGCCATCGGCGGACAGACAGATACGCAGTATTTT | CAIGGQTDTQYF
TRBJ1-4 | few | TRBV20-1 | TRBD1 | TGCAGTGCTCTCCCCGGGACAGGGGTGGGTGAAAAACTGTTTTTT | CSALPGTGVGEKLFF
TRBJ1-1 | few | TRBV20-1 | NA | TGCAGTGCAGGTCAGGGAGGTCGTGGCGAAGCTTTCTTT | CSAGQGGRGEAFF
TRBJ2-1 | many | TRBV6-2/TRBV6-3 | TRBD2 | TGTGCCAGCACCGGGGGGACGACCTACAATGAGCAGTTCTTC | CASTGGTTYNEQFF
TRBJ1-1 | once | TRBV13 | NA | TGTGCCAGCAGCCCATACGGTACAGGGAACAAGGCTTTCTTT | CASSPYGTGNKAFF
TRBJ2-5 | few | TRBV9 | TRBD2 | TGTGCCAGCAGCGCGGGACTAGCTCAAGAGACCCAGTACTTC | CASSAGLAQETQYF
TRBJ2-7 | NA | TRBV12-3/TRBV12-4 | NA | TGTGCCAGCAGTCCAATCGCCGGATCCTACGAGCAGTACTTC | CASSPIAGSYEQYF
TRBJ1-2 | NA | TRBV6-5 | NA | TGTGCCAGCAGGTTCGGCTCTCTGGGCTATGGGGGCTACACCTTC | CASRFGSLGYGGYTF
TRBJ2-6 | NA | TRBV6-6 | NA | TGTGCCAGCAGTTACGACAGGTCTGGGGCCAACGTCCTGACTTTC | CASSYDRSGANVLTF
TRBJ1-5 | NA | TRBV2 | NA | TGTGCCAGCAGTGGGGGACGGAACAATCAGCCCCAGCATTTT | CASSGGRNNQPQHF
TRBJ2-1 | NA | TRBV20-1 | NA | TGCAGTGCTAGAGAGGGAGGACAGGCCTACAATGAGCAGTTCTTC | CSAREGGQAYNEQFF
TRBJ2-3 | few | TRBV7-2 | NA | TGTGCCAGCAGCCCAGACCCAGGGTGGACAGATACGCAGTATTTT | CASSPDPGWTDTQYF
TRBJ2-2 | medium-sized | TRBV12-3/TRBV12-4 | TRBD2 | TGTGCCAGCAAAGGTCGCGGGGGTATCACCGGGGAGCTGTTTTTT | CASKGRGGITGELFF
TRBJ2-1 | NA | TRBV5-1 | TRBD2 | TGCGCCAGCAGCACGTCCGGGACTAGCCTTTTGGATGAGCAGTTCTTC | CASSTSGTSLLDEQFF
TRBJ2-4 | NA | TRBV7-9 | NA | TGTGCCAGCAGCTCCGGACGTGGAGATGTAACCATTCAGTACTTC | CASSSGRGDVTIQYF
TRBJ2-6 | few | TRBV7-9 | NA | TGTGCCAGCAGCTTAACCCTTAGAACTGGGGCCAACGTCCTGACTTTC | CASSLTLRTGANVLTF
TRBJ2-5 | NA | TRBV2 | TRBD2 | TGTGCCAGCAGTGAGACCGGGACTAGTGGTGAGCAGTACTTC | CASSETGTSGEQYF
TRBJ2-3 | NA | TRBV4-1 | NA | TGCGCCAGCAGCCTTCAGGGGGGTTCTAGCACAGATACGCAGTATTTT | CASSLQGGSSTDTQYF
TRBJ1-1 | NA | TRBV5-1 | NA | TGCGCCAGCAGCTTGGGTGCGACATCGAACACTGAAGCTTTCTTT | CASSLGATSNTEAFF
TRBJ1-2 | few | TRBV4-2 | TRBD1 | TGTGCCAGCAGCCAAACTGGGACAGGGAACTATGGCTACACCTTC | CASSQTGTGNYGYTF
TRBJ1-2 | many | TRBV29-1 | NA | TGCAGCGTTCAGGTGGCAGAAAAAGATGGCTACACCTTC | CSVQVAEKDGYTF
TRBJ2-7 | NA | TRBV5-5 | NA | TGTGCCAGCAGCTTGAGGCCAGCCTCCTCCTACGAGCAGTACTTC | CASSLRPASSYEQYF
TRBJ2-3 | NA | TRBV12-3/TRBV12-4 | NA | TGTGCCAGCAGTTCATACAGACTTAGCGCAGATACGCAGTATTTT | CASSSYRLSADTQYF
TRBJ1-2 | NA | TRBV12-3/TRBV12-4 | NA | TGTGCCAGCAGTTTGTTCAGTTATGGCTACACCTTC | CASSLFSYGYTF